The 5 T cell receptor beta chains below were found in one sample sequenced in a study of vaccination effects on CD4 cells after COVID-19. Isolating CD4+ T cells followed more than eight days of culture. Two doses of either BNT162b2 or mRNA-1273 were given to each participant. Sequenced by immunoSEQ multiplex PCR; TCRdb stores in-frame clones only, minus some. This sample has 50,000 to 70,000 clones; around 80% occur once, and the top ten carry more than 2%. These receptors have no identified antigens. The sequencing here drew on CD4+ T cells from PBMCs cultured without peptide, taken after COVID-19 vaccination. These receptors all stem from a human donor who received a COVID-19 vaccine.

Only a few counts were recorded for this clone. The chain couples TRBV5-1 to TRBJ2-1; the D gene is possibly TRBD1 (6 bases). CDR3 length: 14 amino acids. Trimming removed 5 bases from V and 5 bases from J, with 14 bases in between. The germline CDR1 and CDR2 sequences are SGHRS and YFSETQ. CDR3 coding DNA: TGCGCCAGCAGTCGATCCCGACAGGACAATGAGCAGTTCTTC. Translated: CASSRSRQDNEQFF.

In its sample, this clone was seen once. The CDR3 nucleotides are TGTGCCTGGACCGGCACGAGACAGGGGAGTCCCTACGAGCAGTACGTC. Protein sequence: CAWTGTRQGSPYEQYV. The V gene is TRBV30, the J gene TRBJ2-7; TRBD1 matches 8 bases. Germline CDR1 and CDR2: GTSNPN and SVGIG (reference sequence). This CDR3 region has 16 residues. After removal of 4 bases from V and 2 bases from J, the junction contained 13 bases not matched to a gene.

The chain links TRBV4-1 to TRBJ2-1; no clear D. Germline CDR1 is MGHRA and CDR2 is YSYEKL. The V end was cut by 0 bases, the J end by 6 bases, with 9 bases between. This CDR3 region has 14 residues. CDR3 bases: TGCGCCAGCAGCCAAGATCCGAGTTTCAATGAGCAGTTCTTC. It translates to CASSQDPSFNEQFF.

The CDR3 sequence: CAISELSRGGYTF. The CDR3 DNA reads as TGTGCCATCAGTGAGTTGAGCAGGGGTGGCTACACCTTC. The chain uses TRBV10-3 and TRBJ1-2, with D tentatively TRBD1 (6 bases). CDR1 is ENHRY, CDR2 SYGVKD, per germline. The length of the CDR3 is 13 residues. The V and J ends lost 1 base and 7 bases respectively, with 10 bases between them.

The chain carries TRBV24-1 and TRBJ2-1; D is undetermined. CDR3 size: 14 residues. Looked up from germline, CDR1 is KGHDR and CDR2 is SFDVKD. Trimming took off 9 bases at V and 0 bases at J, with 11 bases between the two ends. The CDR3 reads CATGRRDSYNEQFF. The CDR3 DNA reads as TGTGCCACCGGGCGGCGCGACTCCTACAATGAGCAGTTCTTC.